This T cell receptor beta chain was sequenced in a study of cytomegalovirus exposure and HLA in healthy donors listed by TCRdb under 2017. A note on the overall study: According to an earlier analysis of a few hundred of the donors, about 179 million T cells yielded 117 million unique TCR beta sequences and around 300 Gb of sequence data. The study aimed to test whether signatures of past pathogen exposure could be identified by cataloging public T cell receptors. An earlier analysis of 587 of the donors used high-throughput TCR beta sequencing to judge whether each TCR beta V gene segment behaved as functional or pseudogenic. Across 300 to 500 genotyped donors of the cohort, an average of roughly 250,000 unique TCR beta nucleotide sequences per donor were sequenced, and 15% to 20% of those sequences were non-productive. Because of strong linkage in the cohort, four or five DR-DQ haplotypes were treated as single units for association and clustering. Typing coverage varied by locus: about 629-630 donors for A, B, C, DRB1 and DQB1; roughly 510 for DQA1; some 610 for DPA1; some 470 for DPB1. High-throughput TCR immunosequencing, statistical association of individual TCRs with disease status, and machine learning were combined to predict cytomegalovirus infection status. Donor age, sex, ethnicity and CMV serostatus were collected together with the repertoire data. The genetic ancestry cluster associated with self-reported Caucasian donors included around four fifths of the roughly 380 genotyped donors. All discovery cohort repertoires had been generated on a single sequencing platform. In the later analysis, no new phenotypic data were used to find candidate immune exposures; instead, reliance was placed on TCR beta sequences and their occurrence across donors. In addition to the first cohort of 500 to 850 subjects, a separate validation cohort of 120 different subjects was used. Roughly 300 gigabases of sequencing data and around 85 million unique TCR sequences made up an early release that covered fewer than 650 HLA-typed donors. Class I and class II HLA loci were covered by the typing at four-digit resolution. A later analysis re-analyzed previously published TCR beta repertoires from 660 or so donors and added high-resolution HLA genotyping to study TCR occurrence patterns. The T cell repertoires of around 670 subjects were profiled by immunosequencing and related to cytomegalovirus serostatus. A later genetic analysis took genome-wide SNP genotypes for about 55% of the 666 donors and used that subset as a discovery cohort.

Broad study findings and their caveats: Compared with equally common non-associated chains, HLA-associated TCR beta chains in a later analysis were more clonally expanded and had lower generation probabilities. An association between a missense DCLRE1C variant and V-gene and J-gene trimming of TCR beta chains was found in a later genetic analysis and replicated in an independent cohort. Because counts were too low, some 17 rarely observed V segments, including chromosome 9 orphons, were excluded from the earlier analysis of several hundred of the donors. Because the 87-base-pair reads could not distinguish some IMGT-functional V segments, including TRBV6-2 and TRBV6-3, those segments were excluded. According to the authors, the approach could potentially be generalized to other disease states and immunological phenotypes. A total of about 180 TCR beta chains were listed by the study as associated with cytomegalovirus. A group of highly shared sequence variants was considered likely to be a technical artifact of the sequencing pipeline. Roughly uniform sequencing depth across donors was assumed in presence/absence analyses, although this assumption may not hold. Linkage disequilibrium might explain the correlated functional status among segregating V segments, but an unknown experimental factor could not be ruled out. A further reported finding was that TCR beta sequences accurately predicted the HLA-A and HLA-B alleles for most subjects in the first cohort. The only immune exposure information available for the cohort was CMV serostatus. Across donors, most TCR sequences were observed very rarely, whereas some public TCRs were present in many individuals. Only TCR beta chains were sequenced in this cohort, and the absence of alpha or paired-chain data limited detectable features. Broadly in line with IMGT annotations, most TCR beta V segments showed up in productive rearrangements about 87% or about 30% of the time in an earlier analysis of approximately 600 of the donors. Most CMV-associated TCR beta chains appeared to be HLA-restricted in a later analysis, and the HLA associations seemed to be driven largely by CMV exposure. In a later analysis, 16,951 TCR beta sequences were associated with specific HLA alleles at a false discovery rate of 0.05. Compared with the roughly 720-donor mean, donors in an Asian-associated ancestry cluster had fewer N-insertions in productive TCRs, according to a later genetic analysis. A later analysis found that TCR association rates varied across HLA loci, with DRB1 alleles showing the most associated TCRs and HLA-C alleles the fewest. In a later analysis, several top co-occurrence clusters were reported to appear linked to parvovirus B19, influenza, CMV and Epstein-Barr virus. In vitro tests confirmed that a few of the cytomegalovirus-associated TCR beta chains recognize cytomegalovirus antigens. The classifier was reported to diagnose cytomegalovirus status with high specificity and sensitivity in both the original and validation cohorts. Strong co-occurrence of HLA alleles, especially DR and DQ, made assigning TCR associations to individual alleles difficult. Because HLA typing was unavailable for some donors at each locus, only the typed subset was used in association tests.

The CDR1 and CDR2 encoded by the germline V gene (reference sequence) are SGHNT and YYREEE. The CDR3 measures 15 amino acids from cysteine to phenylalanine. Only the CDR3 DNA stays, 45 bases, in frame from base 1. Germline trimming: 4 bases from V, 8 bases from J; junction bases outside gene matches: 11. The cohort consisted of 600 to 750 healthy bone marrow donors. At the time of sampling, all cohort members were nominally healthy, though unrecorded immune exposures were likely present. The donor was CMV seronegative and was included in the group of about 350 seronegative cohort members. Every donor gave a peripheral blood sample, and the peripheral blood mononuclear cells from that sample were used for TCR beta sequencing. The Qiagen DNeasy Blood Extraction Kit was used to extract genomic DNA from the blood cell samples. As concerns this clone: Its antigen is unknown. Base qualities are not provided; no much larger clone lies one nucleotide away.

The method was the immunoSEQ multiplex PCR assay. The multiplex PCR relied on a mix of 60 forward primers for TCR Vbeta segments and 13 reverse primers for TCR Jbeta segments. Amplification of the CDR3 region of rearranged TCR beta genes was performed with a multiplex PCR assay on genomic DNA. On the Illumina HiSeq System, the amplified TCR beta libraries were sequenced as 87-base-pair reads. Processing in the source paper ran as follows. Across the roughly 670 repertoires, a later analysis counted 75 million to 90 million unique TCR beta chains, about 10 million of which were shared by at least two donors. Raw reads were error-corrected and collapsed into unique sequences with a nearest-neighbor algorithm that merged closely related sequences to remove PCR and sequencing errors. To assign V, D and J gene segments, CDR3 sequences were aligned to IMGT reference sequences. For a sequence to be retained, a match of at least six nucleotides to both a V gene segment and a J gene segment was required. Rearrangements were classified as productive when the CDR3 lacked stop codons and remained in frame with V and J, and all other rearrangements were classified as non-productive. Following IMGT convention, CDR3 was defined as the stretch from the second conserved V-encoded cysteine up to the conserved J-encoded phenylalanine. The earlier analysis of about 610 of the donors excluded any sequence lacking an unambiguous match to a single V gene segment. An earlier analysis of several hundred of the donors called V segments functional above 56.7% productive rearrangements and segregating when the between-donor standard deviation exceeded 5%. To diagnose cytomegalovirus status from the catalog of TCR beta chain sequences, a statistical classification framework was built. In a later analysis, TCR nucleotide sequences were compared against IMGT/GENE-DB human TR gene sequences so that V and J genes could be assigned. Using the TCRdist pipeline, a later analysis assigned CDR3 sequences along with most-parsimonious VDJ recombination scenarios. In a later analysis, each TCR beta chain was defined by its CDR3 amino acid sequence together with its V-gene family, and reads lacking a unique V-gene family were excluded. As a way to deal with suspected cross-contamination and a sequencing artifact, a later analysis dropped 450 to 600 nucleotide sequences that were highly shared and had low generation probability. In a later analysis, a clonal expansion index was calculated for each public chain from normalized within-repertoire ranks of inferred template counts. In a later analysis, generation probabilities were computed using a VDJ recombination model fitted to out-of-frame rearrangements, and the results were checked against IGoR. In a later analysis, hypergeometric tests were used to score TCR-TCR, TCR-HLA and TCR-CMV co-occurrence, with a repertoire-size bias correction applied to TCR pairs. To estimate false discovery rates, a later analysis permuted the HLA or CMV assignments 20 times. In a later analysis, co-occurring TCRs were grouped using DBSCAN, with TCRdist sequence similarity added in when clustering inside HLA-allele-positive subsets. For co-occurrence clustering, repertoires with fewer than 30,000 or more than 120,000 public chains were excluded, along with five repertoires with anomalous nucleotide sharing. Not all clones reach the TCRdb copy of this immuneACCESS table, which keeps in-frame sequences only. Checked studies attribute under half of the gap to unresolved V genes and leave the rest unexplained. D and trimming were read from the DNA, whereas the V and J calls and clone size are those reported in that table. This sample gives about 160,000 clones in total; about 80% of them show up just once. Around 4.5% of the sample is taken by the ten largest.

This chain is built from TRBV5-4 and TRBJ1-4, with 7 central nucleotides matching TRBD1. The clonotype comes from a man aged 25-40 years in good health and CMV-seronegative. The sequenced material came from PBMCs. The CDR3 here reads CASSHPNTGDEKLFF. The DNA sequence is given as TGTGCCAGCAGCCATCCTAATACAGGGGACGAAAAACTGTTTTTT.